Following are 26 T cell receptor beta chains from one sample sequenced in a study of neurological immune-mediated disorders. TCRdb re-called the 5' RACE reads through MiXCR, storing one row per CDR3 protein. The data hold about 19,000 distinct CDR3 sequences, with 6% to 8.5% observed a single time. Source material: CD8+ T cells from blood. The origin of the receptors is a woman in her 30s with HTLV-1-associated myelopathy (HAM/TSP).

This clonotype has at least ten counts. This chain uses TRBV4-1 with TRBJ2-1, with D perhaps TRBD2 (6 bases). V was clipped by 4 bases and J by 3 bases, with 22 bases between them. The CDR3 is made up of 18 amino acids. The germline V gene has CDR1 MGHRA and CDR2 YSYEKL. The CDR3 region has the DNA TGCGCCAGCAGCCCCCGGGGTGGGGGGATTTCCCTCTACAATGAGCAGTTCTTC. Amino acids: CASSPRGGGISLYNEQFF.

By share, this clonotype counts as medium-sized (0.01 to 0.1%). CDR3 coding DNA: TGTGCCAGCAGCTTAGGTATGAACACTGAAGCTTTCTTT. Its translation is CASSLGMNTEAFF. The rearrangement links TRBV7-6 to TRBJ1-1; D ambiguous. This CDR3 is 13 amino acids long. The V end lost 1 base, the J end lost 0 bases, and 3 bases lay between the germline ends. Per the germline V gene, CDR1 is SGHVS and CDR2 is FNYEAQ.

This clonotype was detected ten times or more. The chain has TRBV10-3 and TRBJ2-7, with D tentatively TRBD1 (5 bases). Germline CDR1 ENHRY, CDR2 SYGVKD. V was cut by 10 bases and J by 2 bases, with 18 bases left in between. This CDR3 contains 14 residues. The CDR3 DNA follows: TGTGCCACCCCCGACAGAAGAGTAACCTACGAGCAGTACTTC. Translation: CATPDRRVTYEQYF.

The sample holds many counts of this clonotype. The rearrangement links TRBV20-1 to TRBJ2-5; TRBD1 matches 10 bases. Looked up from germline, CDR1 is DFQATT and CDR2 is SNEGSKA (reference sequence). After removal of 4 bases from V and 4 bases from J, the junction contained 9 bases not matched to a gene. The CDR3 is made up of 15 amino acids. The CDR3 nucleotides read TGCAGTGCTACCCTATACGGGACAGGGGTAGAGACCCAGTACTTC. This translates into CSATLYGTGVETQYF.

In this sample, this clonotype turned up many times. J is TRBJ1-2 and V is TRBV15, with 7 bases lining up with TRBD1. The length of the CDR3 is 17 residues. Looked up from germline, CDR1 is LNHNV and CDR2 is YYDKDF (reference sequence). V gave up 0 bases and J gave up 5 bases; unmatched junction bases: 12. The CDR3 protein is CATSRDPGRGQTYGYTF. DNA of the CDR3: TGTGCCACCAGCAGAGATCCAGGACGGGGACAGACTTATGGCTACACCTTC. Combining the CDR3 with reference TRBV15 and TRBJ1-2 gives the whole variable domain DAMVIQNPRYQVTQFGKPVTLSCSQTLNHNVMYWYQQKSSQAPKLLFHYYDKDFNNEADTPDNFQSRRPNTSFCFLDIRSPGLGDTAMYLCATSRDPGRGQTYGYTFGSGTRLTVV.

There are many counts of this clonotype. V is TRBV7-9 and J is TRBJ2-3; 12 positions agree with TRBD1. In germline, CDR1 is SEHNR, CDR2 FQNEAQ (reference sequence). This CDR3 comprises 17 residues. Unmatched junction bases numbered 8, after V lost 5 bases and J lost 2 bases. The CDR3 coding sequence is TGTGCCAGCAGCCCACTGGGACAGGGGGCGATCACAGATACGCAGTATTTT. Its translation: CASSPLGQGAITDTQYF.

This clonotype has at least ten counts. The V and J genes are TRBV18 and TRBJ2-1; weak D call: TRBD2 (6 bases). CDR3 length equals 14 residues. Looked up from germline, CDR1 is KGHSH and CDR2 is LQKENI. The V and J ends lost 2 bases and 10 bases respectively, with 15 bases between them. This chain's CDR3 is CASSPGTPPVEQFF. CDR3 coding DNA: TGTGCCAGCTCACCAGGGACTCCCCCAGTCGAGCAGTTCTTC.

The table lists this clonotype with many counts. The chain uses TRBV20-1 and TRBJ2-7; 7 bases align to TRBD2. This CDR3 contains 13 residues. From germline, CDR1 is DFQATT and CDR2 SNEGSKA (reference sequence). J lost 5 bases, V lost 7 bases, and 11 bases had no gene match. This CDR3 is CSGRGVLSHEQYF. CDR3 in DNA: TGCAGTGGCCGGGGGGTCCTTTCCCACGAGCAGTACTTC.

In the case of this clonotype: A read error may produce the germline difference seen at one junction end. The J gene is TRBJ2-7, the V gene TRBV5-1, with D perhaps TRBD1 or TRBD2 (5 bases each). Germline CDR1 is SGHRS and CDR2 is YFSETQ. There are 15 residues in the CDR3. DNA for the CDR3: TGCACCAGCAGCCCGGGACGGAACCTCTCCTACGAGAAGTACTTC. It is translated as CTSSPGRNLSYEKYF.

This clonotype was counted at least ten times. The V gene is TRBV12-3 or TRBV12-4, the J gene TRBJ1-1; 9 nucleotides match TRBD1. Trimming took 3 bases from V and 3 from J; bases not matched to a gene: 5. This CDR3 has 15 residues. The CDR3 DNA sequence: TGTGCCAGCAGTTTTGTCGGGACAGGGTACACTGAAGCTTTCTTT. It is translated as CASSFVGTGYTEAFF.

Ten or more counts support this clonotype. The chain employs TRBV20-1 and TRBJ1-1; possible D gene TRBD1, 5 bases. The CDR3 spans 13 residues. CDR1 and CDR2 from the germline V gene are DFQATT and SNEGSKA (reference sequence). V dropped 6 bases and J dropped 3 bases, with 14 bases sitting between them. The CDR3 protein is CSAQTLGDTEAFF. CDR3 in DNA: TGCAGTGCCCAGACACTAGGGGACACTGAAGCTTTCTTT.

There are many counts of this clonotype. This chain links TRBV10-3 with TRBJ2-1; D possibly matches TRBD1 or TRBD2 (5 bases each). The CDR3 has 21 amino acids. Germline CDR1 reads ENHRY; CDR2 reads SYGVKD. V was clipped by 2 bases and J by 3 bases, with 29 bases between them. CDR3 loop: CAISEPSGTAGYLGSYNEQFF. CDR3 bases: TGTGCCATCAGTGAGCCGTCCGGGACGGCTGGGTATTTAGGAAGCTACAATGAGCAGTTCTTC.

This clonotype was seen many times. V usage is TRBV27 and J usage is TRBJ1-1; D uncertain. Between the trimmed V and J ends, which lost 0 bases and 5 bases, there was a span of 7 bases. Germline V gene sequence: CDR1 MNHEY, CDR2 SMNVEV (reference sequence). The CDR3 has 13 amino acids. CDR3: CASSLSDTTEAFF. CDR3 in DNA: TGTGCCAGCAGTTTATCCGACACGACTGAAGCTTTCTTT.

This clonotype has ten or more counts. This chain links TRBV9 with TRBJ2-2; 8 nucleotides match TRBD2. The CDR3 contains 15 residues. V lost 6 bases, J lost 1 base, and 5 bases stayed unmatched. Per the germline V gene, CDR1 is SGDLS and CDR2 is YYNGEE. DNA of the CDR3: TGTGCCAGCACTAATAGCGGGGAGAACACCGGGGAGCTGTTTTTT. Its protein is CASTNSGENTGELFF.

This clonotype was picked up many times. CDR3 region: CASSLGDSYEQYF. The CDR3 coding sequence is TGTGCCAGCAGCTTAGGGGACTCCTACGAGCAGTACTTC. This rearrangement joins TRBV7-9 to TRBJ2-7; D not resolved. V was pared by 1 base and J by 0 bases, with 4 bases between. Germline CDR1 and CDR2: SEHNR and FQNEAQ (reference sequence). This CDR3 contains 13 residues.

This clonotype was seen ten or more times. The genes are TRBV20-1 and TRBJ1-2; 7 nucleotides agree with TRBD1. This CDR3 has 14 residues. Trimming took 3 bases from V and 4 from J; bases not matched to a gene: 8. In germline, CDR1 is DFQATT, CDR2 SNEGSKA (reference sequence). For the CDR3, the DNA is TGCAGTGCTAGGGGGGACAGCATAAGCTATGGCTACACCTTC. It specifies CSARGDSISYGYTF.

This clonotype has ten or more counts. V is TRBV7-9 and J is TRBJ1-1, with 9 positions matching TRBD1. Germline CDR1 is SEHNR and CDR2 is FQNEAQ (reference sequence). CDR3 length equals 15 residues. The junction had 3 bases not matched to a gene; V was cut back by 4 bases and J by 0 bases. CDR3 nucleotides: TGTGCCAGCAGCTCTACAGGGGGCTTGAACACTGAAGCTTTCTTT. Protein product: CASSSTGGLNTEAFF.

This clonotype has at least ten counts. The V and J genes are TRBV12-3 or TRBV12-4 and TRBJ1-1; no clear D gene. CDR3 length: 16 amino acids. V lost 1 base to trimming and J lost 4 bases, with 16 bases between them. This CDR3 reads CASSLGGGLGLTEAFF. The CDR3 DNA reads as TGTGCCAGCAGTTTAGGTGGCGGTCTGGGTCTCACTGAAGCTTTCTTT.

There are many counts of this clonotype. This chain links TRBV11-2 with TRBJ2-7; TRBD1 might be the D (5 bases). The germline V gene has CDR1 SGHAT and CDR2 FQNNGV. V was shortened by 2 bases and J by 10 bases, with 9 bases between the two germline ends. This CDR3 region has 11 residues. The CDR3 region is CASSLRGSQYF. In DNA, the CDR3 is TGTGCCAGCAGCTTAAGGGGCAGCCAGTACTTC.

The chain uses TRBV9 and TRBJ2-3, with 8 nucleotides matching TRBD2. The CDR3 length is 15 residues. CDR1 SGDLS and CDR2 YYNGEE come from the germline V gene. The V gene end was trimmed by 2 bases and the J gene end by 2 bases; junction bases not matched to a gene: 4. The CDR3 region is CASSVSGDFTDTQYF. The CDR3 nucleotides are TGTGCCAGCAGCGTTAGCGGGGACTTCACAGATACGCAGTATTTT.

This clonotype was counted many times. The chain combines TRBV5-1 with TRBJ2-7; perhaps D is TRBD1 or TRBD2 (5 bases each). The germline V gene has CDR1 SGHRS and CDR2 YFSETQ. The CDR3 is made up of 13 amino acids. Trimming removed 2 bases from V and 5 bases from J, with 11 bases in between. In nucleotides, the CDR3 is TGCGCCAGCAGCTTTGGGGGTTCGGACGAGCAGTACTTC. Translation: CASSFGGSDEQYF.

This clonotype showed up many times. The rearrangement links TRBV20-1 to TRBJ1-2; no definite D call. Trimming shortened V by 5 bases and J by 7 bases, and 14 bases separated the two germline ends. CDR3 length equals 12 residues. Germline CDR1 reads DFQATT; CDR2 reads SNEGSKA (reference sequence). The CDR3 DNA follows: TGCAGTGCTTCTTTTGGGGTGGGTGGCTACACCTTC. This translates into CSASFGVGGYTF.

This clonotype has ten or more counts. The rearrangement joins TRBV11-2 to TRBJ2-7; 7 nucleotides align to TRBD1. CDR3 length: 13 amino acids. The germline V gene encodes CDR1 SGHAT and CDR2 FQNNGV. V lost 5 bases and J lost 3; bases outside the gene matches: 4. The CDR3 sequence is CASSRGTVYEQYF. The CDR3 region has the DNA TGTGCCAGCAGCAGAGGGACAGTCTACGAGCAGTACTTC.

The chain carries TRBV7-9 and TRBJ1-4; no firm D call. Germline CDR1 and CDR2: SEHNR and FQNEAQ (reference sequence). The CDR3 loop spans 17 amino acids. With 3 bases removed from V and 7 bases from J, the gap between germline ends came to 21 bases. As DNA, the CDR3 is TGTGCCAGCAGCTTTCGTCCCCGAGGAGGCCTTACTGAAAAACTGTTTTTT. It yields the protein CASSFRPRGGLTEKLFF.

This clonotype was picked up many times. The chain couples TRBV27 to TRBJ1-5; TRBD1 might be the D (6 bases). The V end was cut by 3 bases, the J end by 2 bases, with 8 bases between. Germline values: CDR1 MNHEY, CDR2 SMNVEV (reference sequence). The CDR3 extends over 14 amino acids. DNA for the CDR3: TGTGCCAGCAGTTTTGCAGGGGGCAATCAGCCCCAGCATTTT. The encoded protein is CASSFAGGNQPQHF.

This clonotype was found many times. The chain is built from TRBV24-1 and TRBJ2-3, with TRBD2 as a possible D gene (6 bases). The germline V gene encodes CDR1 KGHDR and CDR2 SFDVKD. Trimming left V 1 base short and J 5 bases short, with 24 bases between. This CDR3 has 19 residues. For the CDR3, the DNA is TGTGCCACCAGTGATTTACCGCGACTAGACACACACACACTAGATACGCAGTATTTT. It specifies CATSDLPRLDTHTLDTQYF.